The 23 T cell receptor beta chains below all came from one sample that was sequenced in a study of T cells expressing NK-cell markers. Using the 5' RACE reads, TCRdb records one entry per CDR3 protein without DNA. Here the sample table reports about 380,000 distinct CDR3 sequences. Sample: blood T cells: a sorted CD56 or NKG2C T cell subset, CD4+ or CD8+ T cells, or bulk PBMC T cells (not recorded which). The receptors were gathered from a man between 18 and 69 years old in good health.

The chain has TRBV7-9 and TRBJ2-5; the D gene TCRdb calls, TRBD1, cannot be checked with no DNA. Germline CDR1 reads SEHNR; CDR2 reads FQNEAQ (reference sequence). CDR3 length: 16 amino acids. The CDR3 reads CASSSPRQGAMRTQYF. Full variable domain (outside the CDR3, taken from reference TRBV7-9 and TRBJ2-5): DTGVSQNPRHKITKRGQNVTFRCDPISEHNRLYWYRQTLGQGPEFLTYFQNEAQLEKSRLLSDRFSAERPKGSFSTLEIQRTEQGDSAMYLCASSSPRQGAMRTQYFGPGTRLLVL.

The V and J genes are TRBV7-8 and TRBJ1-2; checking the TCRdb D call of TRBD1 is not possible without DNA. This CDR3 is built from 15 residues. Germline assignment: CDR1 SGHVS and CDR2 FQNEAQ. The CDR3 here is CASSPSVGGISSYTF.

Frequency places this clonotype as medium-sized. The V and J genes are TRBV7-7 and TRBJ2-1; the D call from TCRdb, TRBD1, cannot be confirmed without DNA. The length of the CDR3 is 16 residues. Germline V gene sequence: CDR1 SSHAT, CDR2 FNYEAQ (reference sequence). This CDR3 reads CASSPDQGKGYNEQFF.

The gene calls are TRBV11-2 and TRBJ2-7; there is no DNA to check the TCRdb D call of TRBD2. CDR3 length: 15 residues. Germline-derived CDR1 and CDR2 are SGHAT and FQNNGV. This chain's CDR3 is CASSLESGRVYEQYF.

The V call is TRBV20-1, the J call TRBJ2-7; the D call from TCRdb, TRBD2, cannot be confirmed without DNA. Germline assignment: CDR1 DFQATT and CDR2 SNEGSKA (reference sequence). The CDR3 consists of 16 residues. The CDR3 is CSARDQSTGLRDEQYF.

This CDR3 is CASSHRWTGYEQYF. The chain links TRBV3-1 to TRBJ2-7; the TCRdb D gene call, TRBD2, has no DNA to confirm it. Germline loops: CDR1 LGHDT, CDR2 YNNKEL (reference sequence). The CDR3 length is 14 residues.

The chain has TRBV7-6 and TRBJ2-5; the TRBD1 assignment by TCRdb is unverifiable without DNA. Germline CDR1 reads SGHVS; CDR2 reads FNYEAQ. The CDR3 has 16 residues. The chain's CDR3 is CASSPVFREGWETQYF.

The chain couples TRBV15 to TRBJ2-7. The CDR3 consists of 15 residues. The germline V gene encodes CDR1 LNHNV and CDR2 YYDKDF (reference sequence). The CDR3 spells CATSREWGSTYEQYF.

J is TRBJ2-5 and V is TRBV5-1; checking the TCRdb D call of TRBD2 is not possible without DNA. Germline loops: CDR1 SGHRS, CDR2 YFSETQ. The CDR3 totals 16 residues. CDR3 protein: CASSLVRGGVIETQYF. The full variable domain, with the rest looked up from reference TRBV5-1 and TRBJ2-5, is KAGVTQTPRYLIKTRGQQVTLSCSPISGHRSVSWYQQTPGQGLQFLFEYFSETQRNKGNFPGRFSGRQFSNSRSEMNVSTLELGDSALYLCASSLVRGGVIETQYFGPGTRLLVL.

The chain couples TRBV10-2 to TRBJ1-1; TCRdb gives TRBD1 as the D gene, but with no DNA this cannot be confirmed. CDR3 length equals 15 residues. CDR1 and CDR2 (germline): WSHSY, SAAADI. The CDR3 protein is CASSEVARVGTEAFF.

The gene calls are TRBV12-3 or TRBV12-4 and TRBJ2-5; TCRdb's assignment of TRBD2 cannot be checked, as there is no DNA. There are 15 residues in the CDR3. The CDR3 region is CASRLAADPRGTQYF.

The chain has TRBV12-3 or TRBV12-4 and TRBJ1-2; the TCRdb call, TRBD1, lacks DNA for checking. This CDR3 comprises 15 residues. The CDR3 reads CASSLNGAKDYGYTF.

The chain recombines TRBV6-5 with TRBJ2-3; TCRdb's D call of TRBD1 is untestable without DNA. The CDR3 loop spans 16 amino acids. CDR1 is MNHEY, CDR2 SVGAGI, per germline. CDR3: CASKTRRGLVTDTQYF.

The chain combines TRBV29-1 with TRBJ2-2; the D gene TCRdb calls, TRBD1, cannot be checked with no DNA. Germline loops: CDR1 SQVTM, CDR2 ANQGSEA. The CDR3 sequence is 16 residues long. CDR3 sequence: CSVGGMTGKNTGELFF.

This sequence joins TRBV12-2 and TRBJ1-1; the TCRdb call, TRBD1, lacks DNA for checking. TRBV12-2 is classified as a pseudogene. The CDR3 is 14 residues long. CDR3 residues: CASGVEGLDTEAFF.

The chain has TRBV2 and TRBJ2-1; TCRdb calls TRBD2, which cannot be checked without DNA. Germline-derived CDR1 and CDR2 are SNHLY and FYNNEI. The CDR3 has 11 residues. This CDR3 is CASSGASRQFF.

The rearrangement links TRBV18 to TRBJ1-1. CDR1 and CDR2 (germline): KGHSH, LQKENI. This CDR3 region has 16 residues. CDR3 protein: CASSPPNWEWGTEAFF.

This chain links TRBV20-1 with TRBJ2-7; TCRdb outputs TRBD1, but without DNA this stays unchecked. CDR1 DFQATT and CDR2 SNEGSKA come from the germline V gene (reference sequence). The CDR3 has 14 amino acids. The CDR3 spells CSAGTGSGGYEQYF.

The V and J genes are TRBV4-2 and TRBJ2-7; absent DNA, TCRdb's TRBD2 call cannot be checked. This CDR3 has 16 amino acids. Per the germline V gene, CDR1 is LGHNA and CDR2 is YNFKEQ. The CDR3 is CASSQEMRGGQWEQYF.

This CDR3 is CASSVGQGIYEQYF. The chain carries TRBV9 and TRBJ2-7; TCRdb's assignment of TRBD1 cannot be checked, as there is no DNA. The CDR3 sequence is 14 residues long. Germline V gene data show CDR1 as SGDLS and CDR2 as YYNGEE.

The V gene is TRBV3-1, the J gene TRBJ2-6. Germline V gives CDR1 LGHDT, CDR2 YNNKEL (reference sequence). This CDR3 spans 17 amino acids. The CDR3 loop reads CASSPRTSRSGANVLTF.

The CDR3 sequence is CASSLIQGNQPQHF. The gene calls are TRBV6-5 and TRBJ1-5; with no DNA, the TCRdb D assignment of TRBD1 cannot be verified. This CDR3 spans 14 amino acids. Germline-derived CDR1 and CDR2 are MNHEY and SVGAGI.

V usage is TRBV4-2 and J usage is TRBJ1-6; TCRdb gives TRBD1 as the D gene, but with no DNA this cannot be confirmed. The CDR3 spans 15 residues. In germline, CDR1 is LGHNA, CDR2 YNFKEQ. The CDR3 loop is CASSQESRTVTPLHF.